The rows below give T cell receptor beta chains drawn from one sample of a study of blood T cell repertoires in COVID-19. Here immunoSEQ multiplex PCR was the method, and the copy in TCRdb shows in-frame clones only, minus some. The sample has under 85,000 clones, roughly 84% seen once. The material sequenced was peripheral blood. The source is a man aged 50-60 years with acute or convalescent COVID-19. Both conserved end residues are part of each CDR3. D genes are given only for firm matches. Clone size is shown for a subset of rows, as once, few, many or a class of expanded clone.

J,D,size,V,DNA,CDR3
TRBJ1-3,-,-,TRBV19,TGTGCCAGTAGTACCGGGACTACGAGCTCTGGAAACACCATATATTTT,CASSTGTTSSGNTIYF
TRBJ2-7,TRBD1,-,TRBV27,TGTGCCAGCACCCTTAGGTGGGACAGGACGGGAGAGCAGTACTTC,CASTLRWDRTGEQYF
TRBJ1-3,-,once,TRBV6-5,TGTGCCAGCAGAACCAGGGCGCTCGGGGGAAACACCATATATTTT,CASRTRALGGNTIYF
TRBJ2-7,-,-,TRBV7-2,TGTGCCAGCAGCTTAGAAGGGGGACAAATTTACGAGCAGTACTTC,CASSLEGGQIYEQYF
TRBJ2-2,-,-,TRBV9,TGTGCCAGCAGCCCCGGTGGCGGAACGAACACCGGGGAGCTGTTTTTT,CASSPGGGTNTGELFF
TRBJ2-7,TRBD2,-,TRBV9,TGTGCCAGCAGCGTAGGCGGGAGCTCCTACGAGCAGTACTTC,CASSVGGSSYEQYF
TRBJ1-6,TRBD1,-,TRBV27,TGTGCCAGCAGTTTAGGGACAGGGGGTTCACCCCTCCACTTT,CASSLGTGGSPLHF
TRBJ2-5,TRBD2,-,TRBV4-1,TGCGCCAGCAGCCTTAGCGGGACGTACCAAGAGACCCAGTACTTC,CASSLSGTYQETQYF
TRBJ2-2,-,-,TRBV12-3/TRBV12-4,TGTGCCAGCCGGGACACGAACACCGGGGAGCTGTTTTTT,CASRDTNTGELFF
TRBJ2-5,TRBD1,few,TRBV7-7,TGTGCCAGCAGCCCGGGACAGGGGCCAGAGACCCAGTACTTC,CASSPGQGPETQYF
TRBJ2-7,TRBD2,-,TRBV3-1/TRBV3-2,TGTGCCAGCAGCCGACTAGCTTCAACCTACGAGCAGTACTTC,CASSRLASTYEQYF
TRBJ2-1,-,once,TRBV6-5,TGTGCCAGCAGTTTCATCCGACAGAATTACTACAATGAGCAGTTCTTC,CASSFIRQNYYNEQFF
TRBJ1-2,TRBD1,-,TRBV4-3,TGCGCCAGCAGCCGAACCAAGGGCCCGACAGGGACGCATGGCTACACCTTC,CASSRTKGPTGTHGYTF
TRBJ2-7,TRBD2,-,TRBV5-1,TGCGCCAGCAGCTATTGGTCTAGCGGGAACTCCTACGAGCAGTACTTC,CASSYWSSGNSYEQYF
TRBJ2-5,-,-,TRBV6-5,TGTGCCAGCAGTTACTCGGCTAGTCAGGGTTCCGAGACCCAGTACTTC,CASSYSASQGSETQYF
TRBJ2-5,-,-,TRBV19,TGTGCCAGTAGTATAGGATCCAGGGGAGAAGAGACCCAGTACTTC,CASSIGSRGEETQYF
TRBJ1-2,-,-,TRBV5-1,TGCGCCAGCAGCTTGGCCATGTCTGACAGCAGCTACACCTTC,CASSLAMSDSSYTF
TRBJ1-4,TRBD1,-,TRBV6-1,TGTGCCAGCAGTGCCTCCGGGACAGGGGGCCATAATGAAAAACTGTTTTTT,CASSASGTGGHNEKLFF
TRBJ2-7,-,-,TRBV27,TGTGCCAGCAGTTGGGCCAACCCGACCTCCTACGAGCAGTACTTC,CASSWANPTSYEQYF
TRBJ2-1,TRBD1,-,TRBV10-3,TGTGCCATCAGTGCCCGGGACAGGGCAGGCAATGAGCAGTTCTTC,CAISARDRAGNEQFF
TRBJ2-7,TRBD1,-,TRBV6-2/TRBV6-3,TGTGCCAGCAGTTACTCGGAGACAGGGGTCTACGAGCAGTACTTC,CASSYSETGVYEQYF
TRBJ1-1,-,-,TRBV11-3,TGTGCCAGCAGCTTAGTTCAGGGCAGGAACACTGAAGCTTTCTTT,CASSLVQGRNTEAFF
TRBJ2-1,TRBD1,-,TRBV3-1/TRBV3-2,TGTGCCAGCAGCCAAGATGAAAACAGGGGGCGCCTGTATGAGCAGTTCTTC,CASSQDENRGRLYEQFF
TRBJ1-1,TRBD1,-,TRBV7-2,TGTGCCAGCAGCTTAACAGGGGGCGATAGCACTGAAGCTTTCTTT,CASSLTGGDSTEAFF
TRBJ1-4,TRBD1,-,TRBV11-2,TGTGCCAGCAGTACGATTAGGACAGGGGTTTATGAAAAACTGTTTTTT,CASSTIRTGVYEKLFF
TRBJ2-2,-,few,TRBV2,TGTGCCAGCAGTGAACTAGCTACCGGGGAGCTGTTTTTT,CASSELATGELFF
TRBJ2-7,-,-,TRBV10-2,TGCGCCAGCAGTGAGTTACTAACCTCCTATGACGAGCAGTACTTC,CASSELLTSYDEQYF
TRBJ2-2,-,once,TRBV2,TGTGCCAGCATCCCTCAGGCAGGGCTGGGCACCGGGGAGCTGTTTTTT,CASIPQAGLGTGELFF
TRBJ1-2,TRBD1,-,TRBV28,TGTGCCAGCAGCTCCCCCGGGACAGGGGGCATCTATGGCTACACCTTC,CASSSPGTGGIYGYTF
TRBJ2-7,-,-,TRBV7-2,TGTGCCAGCAGCCCAAGGACCTCGGGGGAGCAGTACTTC,CASSPRTSGEQYF